The 11 T cell receptor beta chains in this list originate from one sample, sequenced in a study. Cells sorted as Tregs were CD4+, CD25+ and CD127-/low. TCRdb recomputed calls from the 5' RACE reads with MiXCR, one row per CDR3 protein. In the table there are 8,500 to 13,000 distinct CDR3 sequences, over 15% of which are singletons. The specimen was Tregs sorted from a lymph node. The receptors stem from a female donor with breast cancer.

To note about this clonotype: Relative to the germline gene, one junction end is altered; a read error may explain this. The chain employs TRBV5-4 and TRBJ2-3; TRBD1 might be the D (5 bases). The V gene's germline CDR1 is SGHNT and CDR2 YYREEE (reference sequence). The length of the CDR3 is 14 residues. In DNA form, the CDR3 reads TGTGCCGGCAGTTTGGGGCTGTCCACAGATACGCAGTATTTT. This translates into CAGSLGLSTDTQYF.

This clonotype came up a few times. A read error may explain this, as a much larger clone is one base away. The chain's CDR3 is CASSLLRDEQFF. CDR3 sequence (DNA): TGTGCCAGCAGCTTACTACGCGATGAGCAGTTCTTC. The genes are TRBV7-2 and TRBJ2-1; D ambiguous. The V end was cut by 2 bases, the J end by 8 bases, with 7 bases between. The CDR3 length is 12 residues. In germline, CDR1 is SGHTA, CDR2 FQGNSA.

With regard to this clonotype: A much larger clone lies one base from this, so it may be a read error. This chain joins TRBV6-1 and TRBJ1-2, with D unresolved. The CDR3 length is 15 residues. Germline V gene sequence: CDR1 MNHNS, CDR2 SASEGT. The CDR3 DNA reads TGTGCCAGCAGTGAAGGAACATTATCTAACGATGGCTACACCTTC. As protein: CASSEGTLSNDGYTF.

In its sample, this clonotype was seen many times. This sequence joins TRBV4-2 and TRBJ2-3; D is uncertain. CDR1 is LGHNA, CDR2 YNFKEQ, per germline. Between the trimmed V and J ends, which lost 0 bases and 6 bases, there was a span of 7 bases. The CDR3 totals 13 residues. The CDR3 DNA is TGTGCCAGCAGCCAAGATAAGGGCGATACGCAGTATTTT. Translation gives CASSQDKGDTQYF.

By sample share, this clonotype is medium-sized. This sequence joins TRBV4-1 and TRBJ2-1, with 9 bases fitting TRBD2. The V and J ends lost 1 base and 0 bases, in that order; junction bases with no gene match: 4. CDR1 is MGHRA, CDR2 YSYEKL, per germline. The CDR3 runs to 17 residues. The CDR3 reads CASSQVLAGISYNEQFF. CDR3 nucleotides: TGCGCCAGCAGCCAAGTCCTAGCGGGAATCTCCTACAATGAGCAGTTCTTC.

This clonotype is judged medium-sized. The genes are TRBV28 and TRBJ1-5; D is possibly TRBD1 (5 bases). The germline CDR1 and CDR2 sequences are MDHEN and SYDVKM. The CDR3 covers 13 residues. Trimming removed 5 bases at V and 11 bases at J, with 16 bases between. The CDR3 is CASSLTGLGTQHF. The CDR3 DNA reads as TGTGCCAGCAGTCTCACAGGATTGGGGACCCAGCATTTT.

At least ten counts were recorded for this clonotype. The chain has TRBV11-2 and TRBJ2-3; unclear D gene. CDR1 and CDR2 (germline): SGHAT, FQNNGV. This CDR3 has 16 residues. V lost 5 bases, J lost 0 bases, and 15 bases lay in between. The CDR3 DNA follows: TGTGCCAGCAGCCCGCGCCGGTTGGATAGCACAGATACGCAGTATTTT. Encoded protein: CASSPRRLDSTDTQYF.

A note on this clonotype: A read error is possible here, since a much larger clone lies one base away. The V gene is TRBV28, the J gene TRBJ1-1; a possible D gene is TRBD1 (5 bases). This CDR3 contains 15 residues. Germline V gene data show CDR1 as MDHEN and CDR2 as SYDVKM. V was pared by 5 bases and J by 1 base, with 14 bases between. CDR3 in DNA: TGTGCCAGCAGTCCGTTAGGGGACGCGAACACTGAAGCTTTCTTT. Translation: CASSPLGDANTEAFF. Looking up the rest from reference TRBV28 and TRBJ1-1 gives the full variable domain: DVKVTQSSRYLVKRTGEKVFLECVQDMDHENMFWYRQDPGLGLRLIYFSYDVKMKEKGDIPEGYSVSREKKERFSLILESASTNQTSMYLCASSPLGDANTEAFFGQGTRLTVV.

Ten or more counts support this clonotype. The chain combines TRBV3-1 with TRBJ2-1; TRBD1 matches 8 bases. V gave up 1 base and J gave up 7 bases; unmatched junction bases: 12. The CDR3 extends over 17 amino acids. In germline, CDR1 is LGHDT, CDR2 YNNKEL (reference sequence). The CDR3 loop is CASSQAWARGPRNEQFF. The DNA of the CDR3 is TGTGCCAGCAGCCAAGCGTGGGCCAGGGGGCCTCGTAATGAGCAGTTCTTC.

V is TRBV19 and J is TRBJ1-5, with 8 bases aligning to TRBD1. Germline CDR1 is LNHDA and CDR2 is SQIVND (reference sequence). Trimming took 7 bases from V and 1 from J; bases not matched to a gene: 3. The length of the CDR3 is 14 residues. The CDR3 coding sequence is TGTGCCAGTACCGGGACAGGCAGCAATCAGCCCCAGCATTTT. Protein sequence: CASTGTGSNQPQHF.

This clonotype has only a few counts. It may be a read error: a sequence one base away is much more abundant. This chain links TRBV20-1 with TRBJ2-2, with 7 bases lining up with TRBD1. Germline-derived CDR1 and CDR2 are DFQATT and SNEGSKA (reference sequence). The CDR3 is made up of 13 amino acids. The CDR3 DNA follows: TGCGGTGCCAGAGACAGGGACACCGGGGAGCTGTTTTTT. Protein product: CGARDRDTGELFF.